Given below is one TCR beta chain in context. As yet, its antigen is unknown. The V segment lost 8 bases and the J segment 2 bases; nucleotides outside the gene matches: 15. The CDR3 loop spans 18 amino acids. Germline-derived CDR1 and CDR2 are LGHNA and YNFKEQ. The sample is drawn from a study of human T cells and chemical hapten exposure. Overall study results and limits: Significantly greater numbers of large CDR3 similarity clusters came from expanded TCRs than from controls.

TCRdb passed the RACE reads through MiXCR, listing each CDR3 protein once. The sample consists of some 80,000 distinct CDR3 sequences, around 10% of them appearing once. As for time point: patch test 1, 2 weeks after DPC sensitization. As to treatment: therapeutic diphenylcyclopropenone sensitization with weekly scalp DPC. The material sequenced was whole blood, taken in connection with sensitization to the hapten diphenylcyclopropenone (DPC). J is TRBJ2-3 and V is TRBV4-2, with TRBD2 identical over 11 bases. The receptor was isolated from a woman aged 45-65 years with alopecia areata. Some clones in this sample may be carry-over from other donors' samples. The CDR3 region is CASDTGLAGGLYTDTQYF. CDR3 nucleotide sequence: TGTGCCAGCGACACGGGGCTAGCGGGGGGTCTATACACAGATACGCAGTATTTT.